This T cell receptor (beta chain) came from a study of shared clonotypes between healthy human individuals. For the study at large: Donor ages ranged 18 to 49 years: a couple of women, a few men. Study results and limitations: The study generally estimated greater richness for naive than memory subsets.

This CDR3 comprises 13 residues. The V end lost 11 bases, the J end lost 2 bases, and 14 bases lay between the germline ends. Germline CDR1 is SNHLY and CDR2 is FYNNEI. In regard to this clone: Its target is not known.

Donors had no recently reported acute infections or vaccinations and were HIV-negative. The assay used deep level. Here immunoSEQ multiplex PCR was the method, and the copy in TCRdb shows in-frame clones only, minus some. The table shows 2,500,000 or so clones, with approximately 92% occurring only once. The genes are TRBV2 and TRBJ2-3; D possibly corresponds to TRBD2 (6 bases). Sequencing used naive CD4+ T cells sorted from blood. The subset is: CD45RA+ positively selected. This clonotype was obtained from a young man in good health. CDR3 sequence: CASRAGYTDTQYF. CDR3 nucleotide sequence: TGTGCCTCACGGGCGGGGTACACAGATACGCAGTATTTT.